This T cell receptor beta chain emerged from a study of shared clonotypes between healthy human individuals. General study findings and limits: As a rule, naive subsets had a larger estimated richness than memory subsets.

About this clone: No antigen is known for it.

Losses at the gene ends were 5 bases for V and 0 bases for J; bases not matched to a gene: 12. CDR1 is MNHEY and CDR2 is SMNVEV in the germline V gene (reference sequence). The CDR3 has 19 residues. Assay execution took place at the deep level. The repertoire was sequenced with immunoSEQ multiplex PCR; TCRdb's copy has only in-frame clones and lacks some. The data show under 1 million clones, over 90% seen once. CD8 cells regarded as naive lacked CD45RO, were positively chosen for CCR7, and omitted terminally differentiated effector memory CD45RA+ cells. This TCR derives from a man aged 30 to 45 in good health. The sequenced material came from naive CD8+ T cells sorted from blood. The genes are TRBV27 and TRBJ2-7; 14 nucleotides line up with TRBD2. The CDR3 bases are TGTGCCAGCAGTGTACACCCTCCGGGACTAGCGGGAGCCTCCTACGAGCAGTACTTC. Translated, it gives CASSVHPPGLAGASYEQYF.